The 21 T cell receptor beta chains below come from one sample, sequenced in a study of blood T cell repertoires in COVID-19. The table came from immunoSEQ multiplex PCR; TCRdb's copy has only in-frame clones and leaves some out. This repertoire shows roughly 340,000 clones, almost 90% found once; its top ten account for around 7.9%. The sequencing input was peripheral blood. The receptors shown here come from a woman in her 70s with COVID-19, enrolled during active disease.

The chain links TRBV12-3 or TRBV12-4 to TRBJ1-2; TRBD1 matches at 7 bases. The junction had 7 bases not matched to a gene; V was cut back by 6 bases and J by 6 bases. The CDR3 runs to 13 residues. CDR3 protein: CASRAGTENGYTF. In nucleotides, the CDR3 is TGTGCCAGCAGGGCCGGGACAGAAAATGGCTACACCTTC.

This rearrangement joins TRBV7-2 to TRBJ1-4, with D perhaps TRBD1 (6 bases). CDR1 SGHTA and CDR2 FQGNSA come from the germline V gene. Trimming removed 6 bases at V and 2 bases at J, with 13 bases between. The CDR3 totals 15 residues. The CDR3, as DNA: TGTGCCAGCAGTGTACAGGGAGCGACTAATGAAAAACTGTTTTTT. Translation: CASSVQGATNEKLFF.

The chain links TRBV9 to TRBJ1-2, with D unresolved. The germline gives CDR1 SGDLS, CDR2 YYNGEE. This CDR3 has 14 amino acids. Trimming left V 4 bases short and J 2 bases short, with 12 bases between. The CDR3 bases are TGTGCCAGCAGCCCCTTTGAGATGAACTATGGCTACACCTTC. This codes for CASSPFEMNYGYTF.

This chain uses TRBV5-1 with TRBJ1-5; D possibly corresponds to TRBD1 (5 bases). The CDR3 length is 18 residues. CDR1 SGHRS and CDR2 YFSETQ come from the germline V gene. V lost 4 bases, J lost 0 bases, and 20 bases lay in between. The CDR3: CASSPGVTTDYSNQPQHF. The CDR3 DNA reads as TGCGCCAGCAGCCCGGGGGTGACTACAGATTATAGCAATCAGCCCCAGCATTTT.

The chain recombines TRBV15 with TRBJ2-2; 7 positions match TRBD2. Germline trimming cut 5 bases from V and 1 base from J; bases unmatched to any gene: 1. This CDR3 region has 14 residues. Germline V gives CDR1 LNHNV, CDR2 YYDKDF (reference sequence). The CDR3 protein is CATSGTMNTGELFF. DNA of the CDR3: TGTGCCACCAGCGGGACTATGAACACCGGGGAGCTGTTTTTT.

This clone was seen many times. J is TRBJ1-4 and V is TRBV5-1; TRBD1 agrees at 10 bases. Germline V gene lookup returns CDR1 SGHRS and CDR2 YFSETQ. This CDR3 contains 15 residues. The junction had 2 bases not matched to a gene; V was cut back by 2 bases and J by 4 bases. Here the CDR3 DNA reads TGCGCCAGCAGCTTTGACAGGGGGCATAATGAAAAACTGTTTTTT. Encoded protein: CASSFDRGHNEKLFF.

The gene calls are TRBV25-1 and TRBJ2-7, with 12 bases matching TRBD1. The CDR3 consists of 16 residues. Trimming took 2 bases from V and 4 from J; bases not matched to a gene: 6. Germline CDR1 is MGHDK and CDR2 is SYGVNS. The CDR3 loop is CASSEEGDRGRYEQYF. CDR3 sequence (DNA): TGTGCCAGCAGTGAAGAAGGGGACAGGGGGCGATACGAGCAGTACTTC.

The chain employs TRBV5-1 and TRBJ1-1; no firm D call. Trimming removed 1 base at V and 0 bases at J, with 10 bases between. CDR1 is SGHRS and CDR2 is YFSETQ in the germline V gene. The CDR3 has 15 amino acids. The CDR3 DNA follows: TGCGCCAGCAGCTTGCTCGGGATCCTGAACACTGAAGCTTTCTTT. Its translation: CASSLLGILNTEAFF.

With regard to this clone: Within the sample, other DNA sequences also encode this same CDR3. This chain connects TRBV5-1 to TRBJ1-1; D may be TRBD1 (5 bases). The V gene lost 4 bases and the J gene lost 3 bases, with 13 bases spanning the gap. This CDR3 has 14 residues. From germline, CDR1 is SGHRS and CDR2 YFSETQ. CDR3 residues: CASSLGGEDTEAFF. CDR3 DNA sequence: TGCGCCAGCAGCCTCGGGGGGGAGGACACTGAAGCTTTCTTT.

CDR3 in amino acids: CASSPFTGVSEKLFF. The CDR3 DNA follows: TGTGCCAGCTCACCGTTTACAGGGGTCAGTGAAAAACTGTTTTTT. The chain recombines TRBV18 with TRBJ1-4; the match to TRBD1 covers 7 bases. V shed 3 bases and J 7 bases; nucleotides not matched to a gene: 8. The CDR3 consists of 15 residues. CDR1 and CDR2 from the germline V gene are KGHSH and LQKENI.

V is TRBV24-1 and J is TRBJ1-2; the D is unclear. The V end lost 5 bases, the J end lost 8 bases, and 11 bases lay between the germline ends. Germline V gene data show CDR1 as KGHDR and CDR2 as SFDVKD. The CDR3 runs to 12 residues. The CDR3 here is CATSAHSSGYTF. CDR3 coding DNA: TGTGCCACCAGTGCCCATTCATCCGGCTACACCTTC.

This chain joins TRBV5-6 and TRBJ2-7; 7 bases fit TRBD1. This CDR3 is 16 amino acids long. Looked up from germline, CDR1 is SGHDT and CDR2 is YYEEEE. The J segment lost 7 bases and the V segment lost 0 bases, leaving 13 bases of the junction unmatched. CDR3 nucleotides: TGTGCCAGCAGCTTGGTGGGGGACAGTGGGTCCGATGAGCAGTACTTC. This codes for CASSLVGDSGSDEQYF.

This chain uses TRBV7-8 with TRBJ2-3; tentatively, D is TRBD2 (5 bases). The germline V and J ends were trimmed by 6 bases and 5 bases, with 12 bases remaining between them. Germline-derived CDR1 and CDR2 are SGHVS and FQNEAQ. This CDR3 is built from 13 residues. CDR3 protein: CASSRGREDTQYF. The CDR3 nucleotides are TGTGCCAGCAGTCGTGGGAGAGAAGATACGCAGTATTTT.

The chain combines TRBV24-1 with TRBJ2-1, with 7 bases identical to TRBD2. Losses at the gene ends were 6 bases for V and 8 bases for J; bases not matched to a gene: 6. The germline V gene has CDR1 KGHDR and CDR2 SFDVKD. This CDR3 comprises 13 residues. The CDR3 bases are TGTGCCACCAGTTCCGGGGGGAGCTATGAGCAGTTCTTC. This sequence encodes CATSSGGSYEQFF.

The chain has TRBV6-5 and TRBJ2-5, with 7 bases aligning to TRBD1. This CDR3 has 13 residues. CDR1 is MNHEY and CDR2 is SVGAGI in the germline V gene. J gave up 3 bases and V 6 bases, and 4 bases lay outside the gene matches. As DNA, the CDR3 is TGTGCCAGCAGGACTGGGACAGAAGAGACCCAGTACTTC. This translates into CASRTGTEETQYF.

The count of this clone is one. J is TRBJ2-3 and V is TRBV28, with a tentative D call TRBD2 (5 bases). Germline lookup yields CDR1 MDHEN and CDR2 SYDVKM. Trimming removed 3 bases from V and 5 bases from J, with 18 bases in between. The CDR3 has 16 residues. The CDR3 protein is CASSFGSWTAGDTQYF. Written as DNA, the CDR3 is TGTGCCAGCAGTTTTGGGAGTTGGACGGCTGGAGATACGCAGTATTTT. The whole variable domain, filled in from reference TRBV28 and TRBJ2-3, reads DVKVTQSSRYLVKRTGEKVFLECVQDMDHENMFWYRQDPGLGLRLIYFSYDVKMKEKGDIPEGYSVSREKKERFSLILESASTNQTSMYLCASSFGSWTAGDTQYFGPGTRLTVL.

This clone has a single count. The chain uses TRBV6-2 or TRBV6-3 and TRBJ1-2; 9 bases fit TRBD1. In germline, CDR1 is MNHEY, CDR2 SVGEGT. J was trimmed by 2 bases and V by 0 bases; bases with no gene match: 4. The CDR3 has 16 residues. In DNA, the CDR3 is TGTGCCAGCAGTTACTCTCCGACAGGGGGAAACTATGGCTACACCTTC. Protein sequence: CASSYSPTGGNYGYTF.

V gene TRBV5-1 combines with J gene TRBJ1-5; perhaps TRBD1 as D (6 bases). CDR1 SGHRS and CDR2 YFSETQ come from the germline V gene. V was shortened by 4 bases and J by 4 bases, with 9 bases between the two germline ends. There are 13 residues in the CDR3. The CDR3 is CASSPGQNQPQHF. CDR3 DNA: TGCGCCAGCAGCCCCGGACAGAATCAGCCCCAGCATTTT. Using reference TRBV5-1 and TRBJ1-5 for the parts outside the CDR3, the full variable domain is KAGVTQTPRYLIKTRGQQVTLSCSPISGHRSVSWYQQTPGQGLQFLFEYFSETQRNKGNFPGRFSGRQFSNSRSEMNVSTLELGDSALYLCASSPGQNQPQHFGDGTRLSIL.

J is TRBJ1-2 and V is TRBV28; 10 bases fit TRBD1. The CDR3 length is 17 residues. Looked up from germline, CDR1 is MDHEN and CDR2 is SYDVKM. J was trimmed by 8 bases and V by 5 bases; bases with no gene match: 17. CDR3 in amino acids: CASSATRSDRGVYGYTF. In DNA, the CDR3 is TGTGCCAGCAGTGCGACTCGTTCGGACAGGGGGGTGTACGGCTACACCTTC.

The CDR3 nucleotides are TGTGCCAGCAGCTTAACGCGAAACACTGAAGCTTTCTTT. Translation: CASSLTRNTEAFF. The chain combines TRBV7-3 with TRBJ1-1; D call uncertain. Between the trimmed V and J ends, which lost 0 bases and 2 bases, there was a span of 4 bases. There are 13 residues in the CDR3. Germline-derived CDR1 and CDR2 are SGHTA and FQGTGA. Using reference TRBV7-3 and TRBJ1-1 for the parts outside the CDR3, the full variable domain is GAGVSQTPSNKVTEKGKYVELRCDPISGHTALYWYRQSLGQGPEFLIYFQGTGAADDSGLPNDRFFAVRPEGSVSTLKIQRTERGDSAVYLCASSLTRNTEAFFGQGTRLTVV.

The chain has TRBV10-3 and TRBJ2-7, with 12 positions matching TRBD2. This CDR3 comprises 16 residues. V lost 10 bases and J lost 0; bases outside the gene matches: 10. CDR1 and CDR2 (germline): ENHRY, SYGVKD. DNA of the CDR3: TGTGCCACAAATCCCACTAGCGGGGGGTCCTCCTACGAGCAGTACTTC. It specifies CATNPTSGGSSYEQYF.